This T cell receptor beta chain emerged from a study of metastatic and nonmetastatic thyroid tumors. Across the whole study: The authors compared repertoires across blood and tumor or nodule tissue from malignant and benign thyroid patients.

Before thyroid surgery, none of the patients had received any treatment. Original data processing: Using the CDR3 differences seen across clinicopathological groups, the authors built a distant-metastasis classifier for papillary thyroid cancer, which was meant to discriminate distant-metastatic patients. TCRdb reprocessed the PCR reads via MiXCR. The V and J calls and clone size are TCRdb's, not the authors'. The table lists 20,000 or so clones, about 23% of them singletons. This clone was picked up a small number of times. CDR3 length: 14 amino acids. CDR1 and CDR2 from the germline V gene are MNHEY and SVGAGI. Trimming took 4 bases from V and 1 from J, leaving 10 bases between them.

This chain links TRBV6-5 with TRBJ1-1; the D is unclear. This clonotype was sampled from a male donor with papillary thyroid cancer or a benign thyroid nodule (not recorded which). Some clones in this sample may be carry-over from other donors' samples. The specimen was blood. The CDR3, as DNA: TGTGCCAGCAGTTCCGAGACATCGAACACTGAAGCTTTCTTT. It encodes CASSSETSNTEAFF.